Shown below are 19 T cell receptor beta chains from a single sample sequenced in a study of CD8 T cells in ankylosing spondylitis. TCRdb re-analysed the 5' RACE reads in MiXCR, keeping a single row per CDR3 protein. The sample has approximately 28,000 distinct CDR3 sequences, over 6.5% seen once. Sequencing was done on a sample of blood. The receptors derive from a male donor with ankylosing spondylitis or in good health (not recorded which).

This clonotype occurred a few times. This chain uses TRBV20-1 with TRBJ1-1; D ambiguous. The V gene lost 2 bases and the J gene lost 0 bases, with 7 bases spanning the gap. There are 13 residues in the CDR3. In germline, CDR1 is DFQATT, CDR2 SNEGSKA (reference sequence). The CDR3 region has the DNA TGCAGTGCTAGAACCGGGATGAACACTGAAGCTTTCTTT. It is translated as CSARTGMNTEAFF.

The sample holds many counts of this clonotype. The chain is built from TRBV7-2 and TRBJ1-1; D remains ambiguous. The V gene's germline CDR1 is SGHTA and CDR2 FQGNSA. The CDR3 has 16 amino acids. Trimming pared 3 bases from V and 7 bases from J, leaving 21 bases between. The CDR3 coding sequence is TGTGCCAGCAGCTTTCCCCTGAGCGGGTTAAATGGTGAAGCTTTCTTT. Its protein product is CASSFPLSGLNGEAFF.

The chain uses TRBV29-1 and TRBJ1-1, with 7 bases fitting TRBD1. The CDR3 is 12 residues long. Germline-derived CDR1 and CDR2 are SQVTM and ANQGSEA. CDR3 loop: CRAEEGALGAFF. The CDR3 nucleotides are TGCAGGGCAGAAGAGGGGGCCCTCGGAGCTTTCTTT.

This clonotype was observed a single time. The gene calls are TRBV5-1 and TRBJ2-5; 7 bases match TRBD1. The J segment lost 1 base and the V segment lost 4 bases, leaving 4 bases of the junction unmatched. Germline assignment: CDR1 SGHRS and CDR2 YFSETQ. The CDR3 is 14 residues long. The chain's CDR3 is CASSAWTGQETQYF. DNA for the CDR3: TGCGCCAGCAGCGCCTGGACAGGCCAAGAGACCCAGTACTTC.

In this sample, this clonotype turned up many times. The chain recombines TRBV10-3 with TRBJ1-1; no clear D gene. Per germline, CDR1 ENHRY and CDR2 SYGVKD. The CDR3 sequence is 14 residues long. The ends were cut back, 3 bases at V and 3 bases at J, with 11 bases in the middle. This CDR3 is CAISERPPDTEAFF. The CDR3 DNA reads as TGTGCCATCAGTGAAAGGCCTCCGGACACTGAAGCTTTCTTT.

In its sample, this clonotype was seen a few times. This rearrangement joins TRBV28 to TRBJ1-5; D is ambiguous. V shed 3 bases and J shed 7 bases, with 7 bases lying between them. Germline V gene lookup returns CDR1 MDHEN and CDR2 SYDVKM. CDR3 length: 12 residues. CDR3 region: CASSFVKQPQHF. Here the CDR3 DNA reads TGTGCCAGCAGTTTCGTGAAACAGCCCCAGCATTTT. Supplemented by reference TRBV28 and TRBJ1-5, the full variable domain reads DVKVTQSSRYLVKRTGEKVFLECVQDMDHENMFWYRQDPGLGLRLIYFSYDVKMKEKGDIPEGYSVSREKKERFSLILESASTNQTSMYLCASSFVKQPQHFGDGTRLSIL.

This clonotype is medium-sized within its sample. V and J are TRBV24-1 and TRBJ2-7, with TRBD1 identical over 10 bases. CDR1 and CDR2 from the germline V gene are KGHDR and SFDVKD. The CDR3 loop spans 13 amino acids. Unmatched junction bases numbered 3, after V lost 7 bases and J lost 4 bases. CDR3 amino acids: CATSKDRGYEQYV. DNA of the CDR3: TGTGCCACCAGCAAGGACAGGGGGTACGAGCAGTACGTC.

The genes are TRBV20-1 and TRBJ2-3; possible D gene TRBD1, 5 bases. The CDR3 length is 13 residues. V lost 6 bases to trimming and J lost 1 base, with 11 bases between them. The germline CDR1 and CDR2 sequences are DFQATT and SNEGSKA (reference sequence). CDR3 sequence: CSAGQSRTDTQYF. DNA for the CDR3: TGCAGTGCGGGGCAGAGCCGCACAGATACGCAGTATTTT.

This chain uses TRBV6-1 with TRBJ2-7; D call uncertain. V lost 2 bases to trimming and J lost 4 bases, with 6 bases between them. Germline V gene lookup returns CDR1 MNHNS and CDR2 SASEGT. CDR3 size: 12 residues. The CDR3 nucleotides read TGTGCCAGCAGTGAACCGGGTTACGAGCAGTACGTC. Its translation is CASSEPGYEQYV.

Only a few counts were recorded for this clonotype. The chain employs TRBV2 and TRBJ2-3; D remains ambiguous. CDR1 SNHLY and CDR2 FYNNEI come from the germline V gene. The CDR3 contains 13 residues. V lost 1 base and J 6 bases, leaving 8 bases between the germline ends. CDR3 residues: CASSEGVGDTQYF. The CDR3 DNA is TGTGCCAGCAGTGAAGGCGTAGGGGATACGCAGTATTTT.

This clonotype was seen many times. V and J are TRBV14 and TRBJ2-1; the D gene is possibly TRBD2 (7 bases). The CDR3 consists of 17 residues. CDR1 is SGHDN, CDR2 FVKESK, per germline. V was clipped by 0 bases and J by 5 bases, with 17 bases between them. CDR3 sequence reads: CASSQDGGLAHHNEQFF. CDR3 nucleotide sequence: TGTGCCAGCAGCCAAGACGGGGGGCTAGCGCACCACAATGAGCAGTTCTTC.

This clonotype was observed a few times. V is TRBV7-2 and J is TRBJ2-7; tentative D call: TRBD2 (5 bases). Trimming removed 0 bases from V and 0 bases from J, with 9 bases in between. The V gene's germline CDR1 is SGHTA and CDR2 FQGNSA. The CDR3 loop spans 15 amino acids. The CDR3 DNA sequence: TGTGCCAGCAGCTTAGCCGGGGAAAGCTCCTACGAGCAGTACTTC. Its protein is CASSLAGESSYEQYF.

This clonotype was seen only a few times. The rearrangement uses TRBV4-3 and TRBJ1-4; D not resolved. Trimming removed 0 bases at V and 8 bases at J, with 16 bases between. Germline V lookup: CDR1 LGHNA, CDR2 YSLEER. CDR3 length equals 16 residues. The CDR3 protein is CASSQDGSPSWEKLFF. The CDR3 bases are TGCGCCAGCAGCCAAGATGGTTCGCCGTCCTGGGAAAAACTGTTTTTT.

This clonotype showed up many times. The rearrangement uses TRBV7-2 and TRBJ2-3, with unresolved D. This CDR3 contains 12 residues. V was cut by 1 base and J by 10 bases, with 9 bases left in between. From germline, CDR1 is SGHTA and CDR2 FQGNSA. CDR3 amino acids: CASSLVRIAQYF. The DNA of the CDR3 is TGTGCCAGCAGCTTAGTACGAATCGCGCAGTATTTT.

The V call is TRBV27, the J call TRBJ1-2; TRBD1 might be the D (5 bases). CDR1 is MNHEY and CDR2 is SMNVEV in the germline V gene (reference sequence). V lost 6 bases and J lost 5, with 10 bases in between. This CDR3 has 12 residues. The CDR3 sequence: CASRNRLYGYTF. For the CDR3, the DNA is TGTGCCAGCAGGAACAGGCTGTATGGCTACACCTTC.

This clonotype showed up just a few times. The V call is TRBV28, the J call TRBJ1-5; 10 nucleotides align to TRBD1. Looked up from germline, CDR1 is MDHEN and CDR2 is SYDVKM. The CDR3 runs to 19 residues. The V and J ends lost 3 bases and 2 bases, in that order; junction bases with no gene match: 13. CDR3 sequence: CASSFRTGGSSVRNQPQHF. The CDR3 nucleotides are TGTGCCAGCAGTTTTCGGACAGGGGGATCTTCCGTTCGCAATCAGCCCCAGCATTTT.

The V and J genes are TRBV12-3 or TRBV12-4 and TRBJ2-2; unclear D gene. V was shortened by 8 bases and J by 4 bases, with 14 bases between the two germline ends. The CDR3 runs 14 residues. CDR3 bases: TGTGCCAGCCAAGCTCGCAAAGCCACCGGGGAGCTGTTTTTT. Its translation: CASQARKATGELFF.

This chain joins TRBV7-3 and TRBJ2-3; 10 bases agree with TRBD2. The V segment lost 5 bases and the J segment 2 bases; nucleotides outside the gene matches: 4. The CDR3 runs 15 residues. Germline CDR1 and CDR2: SGHTA and FQGTGA. The CDR3 nucleotides are TGTGCCAGCAGCATTAGCGGGGGGAACACAGATACGCAGTATTTT. Translation gives CASSISGGNTDTQYF.

This clonotype was recorded a few times. The gene calls are TRBV5-1 and TRBJ2-7; 11 nucleotides align to TRBD2. Per germline, CDR1 SGHRS and CDR2 YFSETQ. Unmatched junction bases numbered 10, after V lost 7 bases and J lost 4 bases. CDR3 size: 15 residues. CDR3 sequence: CASGPTSGSKYEQYF. The CDR3 DNA reads TGCGCCAGCGGACCAACTAGCGGGAGTAAATACGAGCAGTACTTC.